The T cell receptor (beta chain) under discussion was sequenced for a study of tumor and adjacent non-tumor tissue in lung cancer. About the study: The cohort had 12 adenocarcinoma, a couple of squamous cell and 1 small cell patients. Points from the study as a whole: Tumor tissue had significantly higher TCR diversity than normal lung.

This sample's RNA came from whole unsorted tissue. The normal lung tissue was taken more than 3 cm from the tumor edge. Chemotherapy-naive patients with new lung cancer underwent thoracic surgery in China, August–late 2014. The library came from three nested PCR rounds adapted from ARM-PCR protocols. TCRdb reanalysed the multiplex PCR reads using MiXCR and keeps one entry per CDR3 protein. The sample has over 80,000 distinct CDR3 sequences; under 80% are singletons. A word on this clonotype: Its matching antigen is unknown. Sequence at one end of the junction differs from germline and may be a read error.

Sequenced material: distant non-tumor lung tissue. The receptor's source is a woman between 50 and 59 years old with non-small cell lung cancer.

For the CDR3, the DNA is TGTGTCAGCAGTGTACGGAGCCAAGATACCCAGTACTTC. This gives the protein CVSSVRSQDTQYF. V usage is TRBV6-1 and J usage is TRBJ2-5; D ambiguous. The CDR3 runs to 13 residues. Looked up from germline, CDR1 is MNHNS and CDR2 is SASEGT.